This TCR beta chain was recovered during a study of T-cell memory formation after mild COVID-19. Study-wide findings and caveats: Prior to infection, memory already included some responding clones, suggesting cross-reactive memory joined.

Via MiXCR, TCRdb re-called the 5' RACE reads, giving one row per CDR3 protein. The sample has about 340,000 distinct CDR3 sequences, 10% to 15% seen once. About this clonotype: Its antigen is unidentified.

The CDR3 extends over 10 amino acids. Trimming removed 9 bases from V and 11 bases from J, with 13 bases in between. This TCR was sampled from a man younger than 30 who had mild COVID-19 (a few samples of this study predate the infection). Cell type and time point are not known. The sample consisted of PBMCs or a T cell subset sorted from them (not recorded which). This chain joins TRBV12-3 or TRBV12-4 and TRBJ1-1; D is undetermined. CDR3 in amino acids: CASMKNGAFF. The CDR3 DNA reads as TGTGCCAGTATGAAGAACGGGGCTTTCTTT.